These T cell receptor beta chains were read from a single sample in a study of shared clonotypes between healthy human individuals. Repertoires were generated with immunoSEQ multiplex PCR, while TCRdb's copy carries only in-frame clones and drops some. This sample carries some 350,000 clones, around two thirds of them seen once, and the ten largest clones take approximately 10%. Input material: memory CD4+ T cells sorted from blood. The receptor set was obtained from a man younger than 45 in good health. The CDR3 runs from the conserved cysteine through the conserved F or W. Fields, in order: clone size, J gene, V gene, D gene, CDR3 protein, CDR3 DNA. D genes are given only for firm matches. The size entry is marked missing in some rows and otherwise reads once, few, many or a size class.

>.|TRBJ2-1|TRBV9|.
CASSVTPTSSYNEQFF
TGTGCCAGCAGCGTAACCCCGACGAGCTCCTACAATGAGCAGTTCTTC
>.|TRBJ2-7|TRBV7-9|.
CASSLATSRAEPYEQYF
TGTGCCAGCAGCTTAGCGACGAGCAGGGCTGAACCCTACGAGCAGTACTTC
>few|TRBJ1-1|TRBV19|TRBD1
CASSTLTGVGTEAFF
TGTGCCAGTAGTACGTTGACAGGGGTGGGAACTGAAGCTTTCTTT
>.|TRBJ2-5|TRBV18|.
CASSGQSDRQETQYF
TGTGCCAGCTCCGGGCAATCGGACAGACAAGAGACCCAGTACTTC
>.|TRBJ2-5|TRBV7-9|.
CASSFLSGQETQYF
TGTGCCAGCAGCTTTTTATCAGGGCAAGAGACCCAGTACTTC
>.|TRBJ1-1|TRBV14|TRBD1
CASSQYRGRNTEAFF
TGTGCCAGCAGCCAATACAGGGGGAGGAACACTGAAGCTTTCTTT
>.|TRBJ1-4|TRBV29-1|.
CSVGRAGEKLFF
TGCAGCGTTGGCAGGGCGGGCGAAAAACTGTTTTTT
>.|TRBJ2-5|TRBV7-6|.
CASSPSHGGGGTQYF
TGTGCCAGCAGCCCCAGTCACGGGGGAGGTGGGACCCAGTACTTC
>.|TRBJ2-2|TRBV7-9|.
CASRGGGAGELFF
TGTGCCAGCAGAGGGGGAGGGGCCGGGGAGCTGTTTTTT
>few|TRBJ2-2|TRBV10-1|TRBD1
CASSLKQGATGELFF
TGCGCCAGCAGTCTAAAACAGGGGGCAACAGGGGAGCTGTTTTTT
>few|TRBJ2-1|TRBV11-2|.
CASSFGAAEQFF
TGTGCCAGCAGCTTCGGAGCGGCTGAGCAGTTCTTC
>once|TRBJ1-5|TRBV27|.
CASSPIGGISNQPQHF
TGTGCCAGCAGTCCGATAGGGGGGATTAGCAATCAGCCCCAGCATTTT
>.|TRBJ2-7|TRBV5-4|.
CASSLAAGGISYEQYF
TGTGCCAGCAGCTTGGCGGCAGGGGGGATCTCCTACGAGCAGTACTTC
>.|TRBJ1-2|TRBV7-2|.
CASSFFQGNYGYTF
TGTGCCAGCAGCTTTTTCCAGGGTAACTATGGCTACACCTTC
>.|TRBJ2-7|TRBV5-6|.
CASSFGRSYEQYF
TGTGCCAGCAGCTTTGGCAGGTCCTACGAGCAGTACTTC
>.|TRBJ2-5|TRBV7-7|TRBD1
CASSSGQGTKTQYF
TGTGCCAGCAGCTCCGGACAGGGAACGAAGACCCAGTACTTC
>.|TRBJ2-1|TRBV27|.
CASSERNEQFF
TGTGCCAGCAGTGAGAGAAATGAGCAGTTCTTC
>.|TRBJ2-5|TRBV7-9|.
CASSLAAGGQETQYF
TGTGCCAGCAGCTTAGCGGCGGGCGGCCAAGAGACCCAGTACTTC
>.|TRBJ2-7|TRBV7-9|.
CASSPSGGSYEQYF
TGTGCCAGCAGCCCCTCCGGAGGATCCTACGAGCAGTACTTC